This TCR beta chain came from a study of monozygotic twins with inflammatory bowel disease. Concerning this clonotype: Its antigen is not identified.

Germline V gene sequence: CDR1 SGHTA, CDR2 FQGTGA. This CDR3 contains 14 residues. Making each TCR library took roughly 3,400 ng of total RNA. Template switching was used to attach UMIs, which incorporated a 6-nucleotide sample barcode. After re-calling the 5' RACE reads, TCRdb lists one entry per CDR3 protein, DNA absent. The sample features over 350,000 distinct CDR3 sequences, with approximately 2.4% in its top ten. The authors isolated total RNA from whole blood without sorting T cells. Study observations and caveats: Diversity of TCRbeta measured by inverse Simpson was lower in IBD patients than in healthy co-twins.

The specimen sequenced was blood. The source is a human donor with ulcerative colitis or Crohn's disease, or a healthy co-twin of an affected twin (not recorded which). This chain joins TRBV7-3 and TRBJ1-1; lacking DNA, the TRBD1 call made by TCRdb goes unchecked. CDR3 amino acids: CASSLNTGNTEAFF.